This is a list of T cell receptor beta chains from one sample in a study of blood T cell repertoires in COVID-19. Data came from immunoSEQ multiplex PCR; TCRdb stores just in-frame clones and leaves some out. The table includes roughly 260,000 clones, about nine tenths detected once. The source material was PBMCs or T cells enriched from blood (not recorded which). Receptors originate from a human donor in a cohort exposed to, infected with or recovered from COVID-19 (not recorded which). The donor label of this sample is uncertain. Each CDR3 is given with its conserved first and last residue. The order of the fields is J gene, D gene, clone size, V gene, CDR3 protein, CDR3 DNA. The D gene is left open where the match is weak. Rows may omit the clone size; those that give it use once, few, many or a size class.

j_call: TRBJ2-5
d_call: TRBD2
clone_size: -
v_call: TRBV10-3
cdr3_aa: CAISDSGGRETQYF
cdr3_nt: TGTGCCATCAGTGATTCGGGGGGTCGGGAGACCCAGTACTTC

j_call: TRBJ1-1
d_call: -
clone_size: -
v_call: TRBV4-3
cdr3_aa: CASSQGPRAVAEAFF
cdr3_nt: TGCGCCAGCAGCCAAGGACCCAGGGCGGTGGCTGAAGCTTTCTTT

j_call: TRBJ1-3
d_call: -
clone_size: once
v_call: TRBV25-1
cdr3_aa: CASRGAGRDTGNTIYF
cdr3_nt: TGTGCCAGCAGGGGGGCCGGCCGGGACACTGGAAACACCATATATTTT

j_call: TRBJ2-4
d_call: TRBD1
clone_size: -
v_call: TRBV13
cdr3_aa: CASSLGGTGVREKNENIQYF
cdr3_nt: TGTGCCAGCAGCTTAGGGGGGACAGGGGTGAGGGAAAAAAATGAGAACATTCAGTACTTC

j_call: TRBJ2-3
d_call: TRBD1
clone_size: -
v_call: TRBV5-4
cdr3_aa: CASSFSLFGTGYTTQYF
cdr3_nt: TGTGCCAGCAGCTTCTCATTATTTGGGACAGGGTATACAACGCAGTATTTT

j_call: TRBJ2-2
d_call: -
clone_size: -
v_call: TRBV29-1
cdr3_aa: CSVESRAANTGELFF
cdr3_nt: TGCAGCGTTGAAAGCAGGGCCGCGAACACCGGGGAGCTGTTTTTT

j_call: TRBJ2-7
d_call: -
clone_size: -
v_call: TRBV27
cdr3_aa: CASIQIQGRGEQYF
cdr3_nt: TGTGCCAGCATTCAGATACAGGGTAGGGGCGAGCAGTACTTC

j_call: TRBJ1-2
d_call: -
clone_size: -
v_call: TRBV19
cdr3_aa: CASSLSLAGANYGYTF
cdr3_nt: TGTGCCAGTAGTTTATCTTTGGCAGGGGCTAACTATGGCTACACCTTC

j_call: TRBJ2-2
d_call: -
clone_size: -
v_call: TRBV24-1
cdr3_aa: CATSDSRNFRDIFTSGELFF
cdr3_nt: TGTGCCACCAGTGATTCGAGAAACTTCCGGGACATTTTTACGAGCGGGGAGCTGTTTTTT

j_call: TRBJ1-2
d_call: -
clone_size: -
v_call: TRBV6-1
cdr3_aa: CASSEVSSFYGYTF
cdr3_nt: TGTGCCAGCAGTGAAGTCAGTTCCTTCTATGGCTACACCTTC

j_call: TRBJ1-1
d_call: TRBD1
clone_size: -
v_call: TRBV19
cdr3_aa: CASSPQGVNTEAFF
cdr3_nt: TGTGCCAGTAGTCCGCAGGGGGTAAACACTGAAGCTTTCTTT

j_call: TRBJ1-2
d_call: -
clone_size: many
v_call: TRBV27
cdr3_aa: CASSSDSPNYGYTF
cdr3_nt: TGTGCCAGCAGTTCGGACAGTCCCAACTATGGCTACACCTTC

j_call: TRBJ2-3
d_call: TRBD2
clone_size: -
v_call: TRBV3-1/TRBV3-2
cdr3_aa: CASSQDGWVAGGTDTQYF
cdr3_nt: TGTGCCAGCAGCCAAGATGGGTGGGTAGCGGGGGGCACAGATACGCAGTATTTT

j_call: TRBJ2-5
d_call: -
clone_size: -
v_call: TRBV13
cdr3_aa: CASSLRGGQETQYF
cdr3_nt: TGTGCCAGCAGCTTAAGGGGGGGCCAAGAGACCCAGTACTTC

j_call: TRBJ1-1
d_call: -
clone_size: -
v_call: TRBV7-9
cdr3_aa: CASSSEPTDLYTEAFF
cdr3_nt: TGTGCCAGCAGCTCCGAACCGACAGATTTATACACTGAAGCTTTCTTT

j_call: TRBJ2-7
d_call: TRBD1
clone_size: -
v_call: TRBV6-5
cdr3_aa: CASSWTGNPYEQYF
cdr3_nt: TGTGCCAGCAGTTGGACAGGGAACCCCTACGAGCAGTACTTC

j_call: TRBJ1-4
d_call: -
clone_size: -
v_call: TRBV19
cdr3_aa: CASSPGVATNEKLFF
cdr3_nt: TGTGCCAGTTCACCAGGGGTTGCAACTAATGAAAAACTGTTTTTT

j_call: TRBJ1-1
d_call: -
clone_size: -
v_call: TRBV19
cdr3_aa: CASSIGIAEAFF
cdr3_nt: TGTGCCAGTAGTATAGGAATAGCTGAAGCTTTCTTT

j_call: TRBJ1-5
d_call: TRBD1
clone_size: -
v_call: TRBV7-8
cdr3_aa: CASSLGTGVLQPQHF
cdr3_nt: TGTGCCAGCAGCTTAGGAACAGGGGTCTTACAGCCCCAGCATTTT

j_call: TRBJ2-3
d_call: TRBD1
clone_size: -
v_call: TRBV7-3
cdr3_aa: CASSLGTGPSTDTQYF
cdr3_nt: TGTGCCAGCAGCTTAGGGACAGGACCTAGCACAGATACGCAGTATTTT

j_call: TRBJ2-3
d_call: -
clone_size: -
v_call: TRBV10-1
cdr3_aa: CASSAIDRDTDTQYF
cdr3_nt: TGCGCCAGCAGTGCCATAGACAGAGACACAGATACGCAGTATTTT

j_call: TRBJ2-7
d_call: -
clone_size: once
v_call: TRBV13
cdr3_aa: CASSLVGRANYEQYF
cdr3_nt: TGTGCCAGCAGCTTAGTTGGCAGGGCCAACTACGAGCAGTACTTC

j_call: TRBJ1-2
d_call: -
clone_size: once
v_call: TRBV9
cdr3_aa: CASTRSPGLVEGYTF
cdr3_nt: TGTGCCAGCACCCGATCCCCCGGGTTAGTGGAGGGCTACACCTTC

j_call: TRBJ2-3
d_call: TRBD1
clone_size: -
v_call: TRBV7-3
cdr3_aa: CASSLTGQGARDTQYF
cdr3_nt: TGTGCCAGCAGCTTAACGGGACAGGGGGCTAGAGATACGCAGTATTTT

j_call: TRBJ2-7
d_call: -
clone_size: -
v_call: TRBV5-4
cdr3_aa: CASSWGGTGSSYEQYF
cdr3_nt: TGTGCCAGCAGCTGGGGGGGGACAGGATCCTCCTACGAGCAGTACTTC

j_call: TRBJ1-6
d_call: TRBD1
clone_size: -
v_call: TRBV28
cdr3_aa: CASSSGTDNSPLHF
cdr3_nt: TGTGCCAGCAGCTCCGGGACAGATAATTCACCCCTCCACTTT

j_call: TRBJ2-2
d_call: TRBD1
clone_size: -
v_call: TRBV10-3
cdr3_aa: CAISGQGTIGELFF
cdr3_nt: TGTGCCATCAGTGGACAGGGGACAATCGGGGAGCTGTTTTTT

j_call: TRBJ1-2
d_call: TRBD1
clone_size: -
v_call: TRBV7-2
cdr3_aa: CASSLRTGGNYGYTF
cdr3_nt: TGTGCCAGCAGCTTAAGGACAGGGGGTAACTATGGCTACACCTTC